These 27 T cell receptor beta chains originate from one sample sequenced in a study of identical twins. TCRdb re-called the 5' RACE reads through MiXCR, storing one row per CDR3 protein. This table holds about 240,000 distinct CDR3 sequences, 6% to 8% found once. These data also featured in a second study, about yellow fever vaccine responses in identical twins.

The sample consisted of CD8+ T cells sorted from blood. The receptor set was obtained from a woman under 30 in good health.

In this sample, this clonotype turned up a few times. This chain's CDR3 is CASSLNQEYWGQYF. The DNA of the CDR3 is TGTGCCAGCAGCTTAAACCAGGAATATTGGGGGCAGTACTTC. The chain uses TRBV7-9 and TRBJ2-7; no firm D call. Germline CDR1 and CDR2: SEHNR and FQNEAQ (reference sequence). The CDR3 extends over 14 amino acids. V was shortened by 2 bases and J by 9 bases, with 17 bases between the two germline ends.

This clonotype was recorded many times. J is TRBJ1-2 and V is TRBV15; D uncertain. V lost 6 bases and J 5 bases, leaving 7 bases between the germline ends. The CDR3 has 11 amino acids. Per germline, CDR1 LNHNV and CDR2 YYDKDF (reference sequence). The CDR3 DNA follows: TGTGCCACCAGTCCTGGGTATGGCTACACCTTC. This codes for CATSPGYGYTF. The full variable domain, with the rest looked up from reference TRBV15 and TRBJ1-2, is DAMVIQNPRYQVTQFGKPVTLSCSQTLNHNVMYWYQQKSSQAPKLLFHYYDKDFNNEADTPDNFQSRRPNTSFCFLDIRSPGLGDTAMYLCATSPGYGYTFGSGTRLTVV.

The table lists this clonotype with a few counts. The chain joins TRBV3-1 to TRBJ2-1, with D perhaps matching TRBD2 (5 bases). Trimming stripped 0 bases from V and 7 bases from J, with 25 bases between. Germline CDR1 and CDR2: LGHDT and YNNKEL (reference sequence). There are 19 residues in the CDR3. The CDR3 sequence: CASSQEADPDDYAGNEQFF. In nucleotides, the CDR3 is TGTGCCAGCAGCCAAGAAGCCGACCCCGACGACTACGCCGGGAATGAGCAGTTCTTC.

At least ten counts were recorded for this clonotype. The gene calls are TRBV12-3 or TRBV12-4 and TRBJ2-1; 8 bases are shared with TRBD2. The V and J ends lost 3 bases and 2 bases, in that order; junction bases with no gene match: 6. This CDR3 contains 16 residues. CDR3: CASSLGGGGPYNEQFF. The CDR3 coding sequence is TGTGCCAGCAGTTTGGGTGGCGGGGGGCCCTACAATGAGCAGTTCTTC.

This clonotype has a count of ten or more. V and J are TRBV5-1 and TRBJ2-1; D is unresolved. Germline lookup yields CDR1 SGHRS and CDR2 YFSETQ. Trimming cost V 4 bases and J 4 bases, with 9 bases left between them. The CDR3 sequence is 13 residues long. The CDR3 is CASSPGAYNEQFF. CDR3 nucleotide sequence: TGCGCCAGCAGCCCCGGAGCTTACAATGAGCAGTTCTTC.

A few counts support this clonotype. The chain couples TRBV28 to TRBJ2-5; the match to TRBD2 covers 8 bases. Unmatched junction bases numbered 6, after V lost 3 bases and J lost 3 bases. Germline V gene sequence: CDR1 MDHEN, CDR2 SYDVKM. There are 15 residues in the CDR3. CDR3 sequence (DNA): TGTGCCAGCAGTTTTTCGCTAGCGGGCAAAGAGACCCAGTACTTC. It translates to CASSFSLAGKETQYF. The complete variable domain, with remaining parts taken from reference TRBV28 and TRBJ2-5, reads DVKVTQSSRYLVKRTGEKVFLECVQDMDHENMFWYRQDPGLGLRLIYFSYDVKMKEKGDIPEGYSVSREKKERFSLILESASTNQTSMYLCASSFSLAGKETQYFGPGTRLLVL.

This clonotype showed up just a few times. The V call is TRBV2, the J call TRBJ2-1; D might be TRBD1 or TRBD2, each matching 5 bases. The CDR3 consists of 15 residues. V shed 2 bases and J shed 2 bases, with 10 bases lying between them. CDR1 and CDR2 from the germline V gene are SNHLY and FYNNEI. CDR3 DNA: TGTGCCAGCAGTGAACGGGGACCCGCCTACAATGAGCAGTTCTTC. As protein: CASSERGPAYNEQFF.

This clonotype came up many times. The rearrangement joins TRBV27 to TRBJ2-7; TRBD2 agrees at 11 bases. The CDR3 totals 18 residues. The germline CDR1 and CDR2 sequences are MNHEY and SMNVEV (reference sequence). V lost 3 bases to trimming and J lost 2 bases; unmatched junction nucleotides: 12. The CDR3 DNA sequence: TGTGCCAGCAGTTTTGTCTCCCTCACTAGCGGGAGAACCTACGAGCAGTACTTC. Protein sequence: CASSFVSLTSGRTYEQYF.

This clonotype has at least ten counts. V and J are TRBV7-9 and TRBJ2-1; D unresolved. Between the trimmed V and J ends, which lost 10 bases and 8 bases, there was a span of 18 bases. This CDR3 comprises 13 residues. From germline, CDR1 is SEHNR and CDR2 FQNEAQ (reference sequence). The CDR3 region has the DNA TGTGCCACCAAGGCATCGACAAGCGATGAGCAGTTCTTC. Amino acids: CATKASTSDEQFF.

The chain employs TRBV20-1 and TRBJ2-2, with 7 bases aligning to TRBD2. V trimming: 2 bases; J trimming: 0 bases; junction bases outside the gene matches: 3. The CDR3 has 15 residues. Germline CDR1 DFQATT, CDR2 SNEGSKA (reference sequence). The CDR3, as DNA: TGCAGTGCTAGACCTAGCGGAACGAACACCGGGGAGCTGTTTTTT. This gives the protein CSARPSGTNTGELFF.

This clonotype occurred many times. The CDR3 sequence is CASSLGPQSYGYTF. CDR3 nucleotide sequence: TGTGCCAGCAGTTTAGGACCGCAAAGCTATGGCTACACCTTC. The rearrangement links TRBV12-3 or TRBV12-4 to TRBJ1-2; D gene ambiguous. The V end was cut by 1 base, the J end by 4 bases, with 10 bases between. CDR3 size: 14 residues.

The gene calls are TRBV15 and TRBJ1-1; 7 nucleotides align to TRBD1. The V and J ends lost 0 bases and 5 bases, in that order; junction bases with no gene match: 3. CDR3 length: 14 residues. CDR1 and CDR2 (germline): LNHNV, YYDKDF (reference sequence). CDR3 amino acids: CATSRDRGRTEAFF. The CDR3 DNA follows: TGTGCCACCAGCAGAGACAGGGGGAGAACTGAAGCTTTCTTT.

This clonotype was seen many times. V is TRBV25-1 and J is TRBJ2-7; possibly TRBD2 for D (6 bases). Germline V gene data show CDR1 as MGHDK and CDR2 as SYGVNS. The CDR3 is 16 residues long. V lost 2 bases, J lost 0 bases, and 14 bases lay in between. The CDR3 coding sequence is TGTGCCAGCAGTGAAAAGACGGGACTGAGCTCCTACGAGCAGTACTTC. It codes for CASSEKTGLSSYEQYF.

This clonotype was seen more than once but under ten times. This chain connects TRBV28 to TRBJ2-5, with a tentative D call TRBD1 (6 bases). The ends were cut back, 5 bases at V and 5 bases at J, with 12 bases in the middle. Germline V lookup: CDR1 MDHEN, CDR2 SYDVKM. CDR3 length: 13 amino acids. The CDR3 coding sequence is TGTGCCAGCAGTGGGACATTCGGGGAGACCCAGTACTTC. It is translated as CASSGTFGETQYF.

This clonotype was observed a few times. J is TRBJ2-1 and V is TRBV28, with TRBD1 matching 8 bases. Losses at the gene ends were 0 bases for V and 5 bases for J; bases not matched to a gene: 3. Germline assignment: CDR1 MDHEN and CDR2 SYDVKM. The CDR3 runs to 15 residues. The CDR3 DNA follows: TGTGCCAGCAGTTTATGGGGACAGGTGAACAATGAGCAGTTCTTC. Translating it yields CASSLWGQVNNEQFF.

The chain combines TRBV12-3 or TRBV12-4 with TRBJ2-2; D may correspond to TRBD1 or TRBD2 (5 bases each). The V and J ends lost 7 bases and 7 bases respectively, with 10 bases between them. This CDR3 comprises 12 residues. The CDR3 nucleotides are TGTGCCAGCACCGAGGGGTTCGGGGAGCTGTTTTTT. Its protein product is CASTEGFGELFF.

This clonotype was counted ten times or more. The chain uses TRBV7-9 and TRBJ2-1, with 8 bases aligning to TRBD1. The V segment lost 2 bases and the J segment 7 bases; nucleotides outside the gene matches: 10. This CDR3 is 16 amino acids long. Per the germline V gene, CDR1 is SEHNR and CDR2 is FQNEAQ (reference sequence). The CDR3 reads CASSLPGTGVLNEQFF. DNA of the CDR3: TGTGCCAGCAGCTTACCCGGGACAGGCGTGCTTAATGAGCAGTTCTTC.

This clonotype was counted only a few times. This chain connects TRBV4-2 to TRBJ2-7, with unresolved D. Germline V gene lookup returns CDR1 LGHNA and CDR2 YNFKEQ. The CDR3 length is 14 residues. V lost 2 bases and J 2 bases, leaving 10 bases between the germline ends. The CDR3 DNA sequence: TGTGCCAGCAGCCAACCTGAAACAGCCTACGAGCAGTACTTC. It translates to CASSQPETAYEQYF.

This clonotype has just a few counts. The chain is built from TRBV10-3 and TRBJ2-7; tentatively, D is TRBD2 (6 bases). This CDR3 contains 15 residues. V was clipped by 0 bases and J by 0 bases, with 9 bases between them. CDR1 and CDR2 (germline): ENHRY, SYGVKD. The CDR3 bases are TGTGCCATCAGTGAGTCGGAGGGAAGCTCCTACGAGCAGTACGTC. This codes for CAISESEGSSYEQYV.

This clonotype was recorded a few times. The chain links TRBV20-1 to TRBJ1-1, with TRBD1 as a possible D gene (5 bases). The CDR3 covers 15 residues. Germline V lookup: CDR1 DFQATT, CDR2 SNEGSKA (reference sequence). Trimming stripped 2 bases from V and 2 bases from J, with 15 bases between. CDR3 bases: TGCAGTGCTAGACCCGGGGGAGGCAAAAACACTGAAGCTTTCTTT. Translation gives CSARPGGGKNTEAFF.

The V call is TRBV7-9, the J call TRBJ2-7, with 10 bases identical to TRBD2. Losses at the gene ends were 4 bases for V and 4 bases for J; bases not matched to a gene: 7. Germline lookup yields CDR1 SEHNR and CDR2 FQNEAQ (reference sequence). The CDR3 is made up of 15 amino acids. This CDR3 reads CASSSLAGVWYEQYF. CDR3 bases: TGTGCCAGCAGCTCCCTAGCGGGAGTATGGTACGAGCAGTACTTC. Combining the CDR3 with reference TRBV7-9 and TRBJ2-7 gives the whole variable domain DTGVSQNPRHKITKRGQNVTFRCDPISEHNRLYWYRQTLGQGPEFLTYFQNEAQLEKSRLLSDRFSAERPKGSFSTLEIQRTEQGDSAMYLCASSSLAGVWYEQYFGPGTRLTVT.

This clonotype showed up many times. This chain joins TRBV12-3 or TRBV12-4 and TRBJ1-2; D possibly corresponds to TRBD1 (5 bases). CDR3 length: 14 residues. V was clipped by 5 bases and J by 6 bases, with 16 bases between them. The DNA of the CDR3 is TGTGCCAGCAGTCCCCGGGGGGGAGCGGATGGCTACACCTTC. It encodes CASSPRGGADGYTF.

CDR3 loop: CASSFSSPQREQFF. For the CDR3, the DNA is TGTGCCAGCAGTTTCTCTAGTCCCCAACGTGAGCAGTTCTTC. This chain uses TRBV27 with TRBJ2-1, with no clear D. CDR3 size: 14 residues. Germline values: CDR1 MNHEY, CDR2 SMNVEV (reference sequence). Trimming stripped 3 bases from V and 9 bases from J, with 15 bases between.

This clonotype showed up many times. This sequence joins TRBV12-5 and TRBJ2-7, with D perhaps TRBD1 or TRBD2 (5 bases each). V was shortened by 2 bases and J by 6 bases, with 20 bases between the two germline ends. The CDR3 consists of 16 residues. Per germline, CDR1 LGHNT and CDR2 FRNRAP. The CDR3 bases are TGTGCTAGTGGTTTGTTAGGGTCGGGACCCGCTTGCGAGCAGTACGTC. This translates into CASGLLGSGPACEQYV.

This clonotype has more than one count but fewer than ten. The chain is built from TRBV7-8 and TRBJ2-7; D gene ambiguous. The CDR3 contains 13 residues. Trimming removed 4 bases at V and 5 bases at J, with 12 bases between. Germline V gene sequence: CDR1 SGHVS, CDR2 FQNEAQ. The CDR3 is CASSYTPAHEQYV. The CDR3 DNA sequence: TGTGCCAGCAGCTATACCCCCGCCCACGAGCAGTACGTC.

This chain links TRBV7-8 with TRBJ2-7; D is uncertain. The CDR3 sequence is 14 residues long. Trimming removed 3 bases from V and 2 bases from J, with 11 bases in between. Germline CDR1 is SGHVS and CDR2 is FQNEAQ. In DNA form, the CDR3 reads TGTGCCAGCAGCTTCCACGCCGGCACCTACGAGCAGTACTTC. Amino acid sequence: CASSFHAGTYEQYF.

The chain carries TRBV24-1 and TRBJ2-7, with 9 bases that match TRBD2. After removal of 5 bases from V and 2 bases from J, the junction contained 3 bases not matched to a gene. CDR3 length: 14 residues. CDR1 is KGHDR and CDR2 is SFDVKD in the germline V gene. CDR3 region: CATSARGRAYEQYF. CDR3 nucleotide sequence: TGTGCCACCAGTGCTCGCGGGAGGGCCTACGAGCAGTACTTC.